This T cell receptor beta chain was identified in a study of blood T cell repertoires in COVID-19. Study in general: The United States, Italy and Spain were the sources of the acute and convalescent COVID-19 samples. Nucleic acid was either cDNA or gDNA, and it came from T cells, B-cell-depleted T cells, or PBMCs.

Seattle's enrolled individuals joined amid active infection and were then monitored longitudinally. There are 14 residues in the CDR3. CDR1 and CDR2 (germline): MDHEN, SYDVKM. V was clipped by 3 bases and J by 9 bases, with 15 bases between them. Authors' processing steps: By means of reference gene primer amplification, nucleated cell counts were estimated. The repertoire was sequenced with immunoSEQ multiplex PCR; TCRdb's copy has only in-frame clones and lacks some. Clone size and V and J calls were adopted from that table, with D and trimming inferred from the DNA. The data show a few hundred thousand clones, approximately 85% seen once.

The rearrangement joins TRBV28 to TRBJ1-5, with D perhaps TRBD1 (6 bases). The sequenced sample was peripheral blood. The receptor was isolated from a human donor with COVID-19, enrolled during active disease. The donor label of this sample is uncertain. For the CDR3, the DNA is TGTGCCAGCAGTTTCAGGGGAGGGTCGCTGCCCCAGCATTTT. Its translation is CASSFRGGSLPQHF.